A selection of T cell receptor beta chains follows, all from one sample in a study of T cell responses to AZD1222 COVID-19 vaccine. Assay: immunoSEQ multiplex PCR; the TCRdb copy retains only in-frame clones and omits some. The repertoire holds roughly 100,000 clones, with more than 90% as singletons. The material was peripheral blood, obtained on day 0 of AZD1222 vaccination. These receptors were obtained from an adult in good health. Each CDR3 is given with its conserved first and last residue. Each record gives: D gene, J gene, V gene, CDR3 protein, CDR3 DNA. D genes are given only for firm matches.

>TRBD1|TRBJ1-2|TRBV7-8
CASSLGGQAKFYGYTF
TGTGCCAGCAGCTTAGGAGGACAGGCAAAGTTCTATGGCTACACCTTC
>TRBD2|TRBJ2-2|TRBV6-6
CASSSRGGDTGELFF
TGTGCCAGCAGTTCCCGTGGGGGGGACACCGGGGAGCTGTTTTTT
>TRBD1|TRBJ1-5|TRBV9
CASSVEGAVVLDNQPQHF
TGTGCCAGCAGCGTAGAGGGGGCGGTAGTGTTGGATAATCAGCCCCAGCATTTT
>NA|TRBJ1-1|TRBV20-1
CSANQVTEAFF
TGCAGTGCTAATCAGGTCACTGAAGCTTTCTTT
>NA|TRBJ1-1|TRBV5-1
CASSPERGAGTEAFF
TGCGCCAGCAGCCCCGAGAGGGGGGCGGGGACTGAAGCTTTCTTT
>NA|TRBJ2-7|TRBV2
CASSEEGSEQYF
TGTGCCAGCAGTGAAGAGGGGTCGGAGCAGTACTTC
>NA|TRBJ2-6|TRBV7-3
CASSLTPTLSGANVLTF
TGTGCCAGCAGCTTAACGCCGACACTCTCGGGGGCCAACGTCCTGACTTTC
>TRBD1|TRBJ1-4|TRBV6-5
CASSLQGASREKLFF
TGTGCCAGCAGTTTACAGGGGGCGAGTCGTGAAAAACTGTTTTTT
>NA|TRBJ1-5|TRBV7-2
CASSSGGGQPQHF
TGTGCCAGCAGCTCCGGGGGGGGCCAGCCCCAGCATTTT
>NA|TRBJ1-5|TRBV10-1
CASSSPLGGGQPQHF
TGCGCCAGCAGTTCCCCCCTCGGCGGGGGACAGCCCCAGCATTTT
>TRBD1|TRBJ1-4|TRBV4-1
CASSLIRTGDLTNEKLFF
TGCGCCAGCAGCCTTATTCGGACAGGGGATTTAACTAATGAAAAACTGTTTTTT
>TRBD1|TRBJ2-6|TRBV28
CASFGMPGGQRFSGANVLTF
TGTGCCAGCTTCGGGATGCCAGGGGGACAGAGGTTCTCTGGGGCCAACGTCCTGACTTTC
>NA|TRBJ1-3|TRBV19
CASSIGTSGNTIYF
TGTGCCAGTAGTATCGGCACCAGCGGGAACACCATATATTTT
>NA|TRBJ2-2|TRBV24-1
CATSAPTGNTGELFF
TGTGCCACCAGCGCCCCGACTGGAAACACCGGGGAGCTGTTTTTT
>TRBD1|TRBJ2-1|TRBV7-8
CASSLVQGEVDEQFF
TGTGCCAGCAGCTTAGTACAGGGGGAGGTCGATGAGCAGTTCTTC
>NA|TRBJ2-3|TRBV5-1
CASSLALGTDTQYF
TGCGCCAGCAGCCTGGCCTTGGGCACAGATACGCAGTATTTT
>TRBD1|TRBJ1-1|TRBV4-3
CASSQDDRGNTEAFF
TGCGCCAGCAGCCAAGACGACAGGGGGAACACTGAAGCTTTCTTT
>NA|TRBJ1-5|TRBV6-2/TRBV6-3
CASSTGLKPQHF
TGTGCCAGCAGTACAGGGCTCAAGCCCCAGCATTTT
>NA|TRBJ1-2|TRBV11-2
CASSLTGQAFYGYTF
TGTGCCAGCAGCTTAACGGGGCAGGCCTTCTATGGCTACACCTTC
>NA|TRBJ2-5|TRBV11-3
CASSPSISQETQYF
TGTGCCAGCAGCCCTAGCATCTCTCAAGAGACCCAGTACTTC
>NA|TRBJ2-5|TRBV6-2/TRBV6-3
CASSYGGWETQYF
TGTGCCAGCAGTTACGGGGGTTGGGAGACCCAGTACTTC
>NA|TRBJ1-5|TRBV19
CASRYSNQPQHF
TGTGCCAGTAGGTATAGCAATCAGCCCCAGCATTTT
>NA|TRBJ1-2|TRBV24-1
CATSDNRDHGYTF
TGTGCCACCAGTGACAACAGGGATCATGGCTACACCTTC
>TRBD1|TRBJ2-5|TRBV30
CAWSRDREETQYF
TGTGCCTGGAGTCGGGACAGGGAAGAGACCCAGTACTTC
>TRBD1|TRBJ1-1|TRBV7-2
CASSLDRGMNTEAFF
TGTGCCAGCAGCTTAGACAGGGGGATGAACACTGAAGCTTTCTTT
>NA|TRBJ1-2|TRBV7-8
CASSLQGYNYGYTF
TGTGCCAGCAGCTTACAGGGATATAACTATGGCTACACCTTC
>TRBD1|TRBJ2-1|TRBV29-1
CSVEEMTGLNEQFF
TGCAGCGTTGAAGAGATGACAGGGCTGAATGAGCAGTTCTTC
>NA|TRBJ2-3|TRBV5-4
CASSLLTDRHTDTQYF
TGTGCCAGCAGCTTGTTGACGGACAGACACACAGATACGCAGTATTTT